This T cell receptor beta chain was sequenced in a study of blood T cell repertoires in COVID-19. In the original workflow: It was from reference gene primer amplification that nucleated cell counts were estimated. Sequencing was performed with immunoSEQ multiplex PCR; in TCRdb, only in-frame clones are kept and a portion is missing. Clonal size and the V and J genes are those of that table, whereas D and trimming came from the DNA. The sample holds 90,000 to 150,000 clones, 87% seen once. The germline V gene has CDR1 LGHDT and CDR2 YNNKEL (reference sequence). V lost 4 bases, J lost 7 bases, and 12 bases stayed unmatched. The CDR3 loop spans 16 amino acids.

This clonotype was obtained from a human donor in a cohort sampled during active COVID-19. Source material: peripheral blood. The chain links TRBV3-1 (or the pseudogene TRBV3-2) to TRBJ1-4; 7 positions agree with TRBD1. The DNA for the CDR3 is TGTGCCAGCAGCCCCCGGGGACAGAGGGCGGGTGAAAAACTGTTTTTT. This sequence encodes CASSPRGQRAGEKLFF.